This T cell receptor beta chain was captured in a study of a mutant IDH1 vaccine in newly diagnosed glioma. Study-wide points: Evidence of vaccine-induced immune responses was documented in about 93% of patients.

Germline CDR1 SGHRS, CDR2 YFSETQ. The ends were cut back, 1 base at V and 4 bases at J, with 14 bases in the middle. The CDR3 sequence is 16 residues long. Sequencing was performed with immunoSEQ multiplex PCR; in TCRdb, only in-frame clones are kept and a portion is missing. The sample contains fewer than 70,000 clones, about 87% of which appear only once. Described time point: week 35, safety follow-up. In the vaccine, a single dose held 300 ug of the mutant IDH1 20-mer peptide, along with topical imiquimod. Turning to this clone: The antigen remains unidentified.

The TCR comes from a young man with glioma. The sequenced sample was PBMCs, obtained from a glioma patient whose treatment included an IDH1 peptide vaccine. The gene calls are TRBV5-1 and TRBJ2-2, with D hard to call. CDR3 sequence reads: CASSLIASYGTGELFF. CDR3 in DNA: TGCGCCAGCAGCTTGATAGCCAGCTACGGCACCGGGGAGCTGTTTTTT.